The rows below give T cell receptor beta chains drawn from one sample of a study of blood T cell repertoires in COVID-19. TCRdb's copy holds only in-frame clones and misses some; the assay was immunoSEQ multiplex PCR. Of around 300,000 clones listed, 80% to 90% are singletons. Source material: peripheral blood. Receptor source: a woman aged 25 to 39 with active or convalescent COVID-19. CDR3s include the opening cysteine and the closing phenylalanine or tryptophan. A D gene is named only where the DNA matches it firmly. Some rows mark clone size as missing; the rest say once, few, many or name a class of expanded clone.

V gene: TRBV3-1/TRBV3-2
clone size: once
J gene: TRBJ2-3
D gene: -
CDR3 DNA: TGTGCCAGCAGCCAAAACGGGGGCACAGATACGCAGTATTTT
CDR3 protein: CASSQNGGTDTQYF

V gene: TRBV29-1
clone size: -
J gene: TRBJ1-1
D gene: -
CDR3 DNA: TGCAGCGTTTCCAGGGTGAACACTGAAGCTTTCTTT
CDR3 protein: CSVSRVNTEAFF

V gene: TRBV9
clone size: -
J gene: TRBJ2-5
D gene: TRBD1
CDR3 DNA: TGTGCCAGCAGTCCCCTCCAGGGGGCTGAGACCCAGTACTTC
CDR3 protein: CASSPLQGAETQYF

V gene: TRBV5-1
clone size: -
J gene: TRBJ2-1
D gene: TRBD1
CDR3 DNA: TGCGCCAGCAGCTCCGGGACAGGGTCCCTCGATGAGCAGTTCTTC
CDR3 protein: CASSSGTGSLDEQFF

V gene: TRBV28
clone size: -
J gene: TRBJ1-5
D gene: -
CDR3 DNA: TGTGCCAGCAGTTTTGTAGGGGCTTATAGCAATCAGCCCCAGCATTTT
CDR3 protein: CASSFVGAYSNQPQHF

V gene: TRBV27
clone size: once
J gene: TRBJ1-1
D gene: -
CDR3 DNA: TGTGCCAGCAGTTCTTTGGGTGCAGGGACTGAAGCTTTCTTT
CDR3 protein: CASSSLGAGTEAFF

V gene: TRBV4-2
clone size: once
J gene: TRBJ1-3
D gene: -
CDR3 DNA: TGTGCCAGCAGCCAAGCAGCAGGGGTCGCGGGAAACACCATATATTTT
CDR3 protein: CASSQAAGVAGNTIYF

V gene: TRBV19
clone size: -
J gene: TRBJ1-5
D gene: -
CDR3 DNA: TGTGCCAGTCGTGGGAGGGGTAGAGTTTATAGCAATCAGCCCCAGCATTTT
CDR3 protein: CASRGRGRVYSNQPQHF

V gene: TRBV7-2
clone size: -
J gene: TRBJ1-1
D gene: -
CDR3 DNA: TGTGCCAGCAGCTTTGAGCTTAACGGAGGAGCTTTCTTT
CDR3 protein: CASSFELNGGAFF

V gene: TRBV5-1
clone size: -
J gene: TRBJ2-5
D gene: TRBD2
CDR3 DNA: TGCGCCAGCAGCTGGGGCGGGGGGGCAGGAGAGACCCAGTACTTC
CDR3 protein: CASSWGGGAGETQYF

V gene: TRBV5-5
clone size: -
J gene: TRBJ1-6
D gene: -
CDR3 DNA: TGTGCCAGCAGCTTGCTGCAGGGAGGTTATAATTCACCCCTCCACTTT
CDR3 protein: CASSLLQGGYNSPLHF

V gene: TRBV19
clone size: -
J gene: TRBJ2-3
D gene: -
CDR3 DNA: TGTGCCAGTAGTATCTGGCTTGGAGGAGATACGCAGTATTTT
CDR3 protein: CASSIWLGGDTQYF

V gene: TRBV4-3
clone size: once
J gene: TRBJ2-1
D gene: TRBD2
CDR3 DNA: TGCGCCAGCAGCCAAGAGCGGGGGGTTGATGAGCAGTTCTTC
CDR3 protein: CASSQERGVDEQFF

V gene: TRBV18
clone size: -
J gene: TRBJ2-3
D gene: -
CDR3 DNA: TGTGCCAGCTCACCAGGACAGCCTAGCACAGATACGCAGTATTTT
CDR3 protein: CASSPGQPSTDTQYF

V gene: TRBV30
clone size: -
J gene: TRBJ1-3
D gene: -
CDR3 DNA: TGTGCCTGGAGGGGAGACAGGCTTGGAAACACCATATATTTT
CDR3 protein: CAWRGDRLGNTIYF

V gene: TRBV18
clone size: -
J gene: TRBJ1-6
D gene: TRBD1
CDR3 DNA: TGTGCCAGCTCACCACCTACAGGGGGCTATAATTCACCCCTCCACTTT
CDR3 protein: CASSPPTGGYNSPLHF

V gene: TRBV20-1
clone size: -
J gene: TRBJ2-2
D gene: TRBD1
CDR3 DNA: TGCAGTGCTAGTCGACCAGGGGGCACCGGGGAGCTGTTTTTT
CDR3 protein: CSASRPGGTGELFF

V gene: TRBV30
clone size: -
J gene: TRBJ1-4
D gene: -
CDR3 DNA: TGTGCCTGGGCGACAGCAACTAATGAAAAACTGTTTTTT
CDR3 protein: CAWATATNEKLFF

V gene: TRBV6-4
clone size: -
J gene: TRBJ1-2
D gene: -
CDR3 DNA: TGTGCCAGCAGTGATGGGGCGCGCGGCTACACCTTC
CDR3 protein: CASSDGARGYTF

V gene: TRBV27
clone size: few
J gene: TRBJ2-7
D gene: TRBD2
CDR3 DNA: TGTGCCAGCAGGCTTCTGGGCGGGGGGGCCTACGAGCAGTACTTC
CDR3 protein: CASRLLGGGAYEQYF

V gene: TRBV7-2
clone size: -
J gene: TRBJ1-1
D gene: -
CDR3 DNA: TGTGCCAGCAGCGTACAGGGGAACACTGAAGCTTTCTTT
CDR3 protein: CASSVQGNTEAFF

V gene: TRBV23-1
clone size: -
J gene: TRBJ2-7
D gene: -
CDR3 DNA: TGCGCCAGCAGTCCAAATTTTGACAGGAAGTTGGTCCACGAGCAGTACTTC
CDR3 protein: CASSPNFDRKLVHEQYF